The next 21 T cell receptor beta chains were all read from a single sample in a study of blood T cell repertoires in COVID-19. Produced via immunoSEQ multiplex PCR; TCRdb's table is partial and in-frame only. The sample has some 190,000 clones, 80% to 85% seen once. Sequenced sample: peripheral blood. The receptors derive from a human donor in a cohort sampled during active COVID-19.

The J gene is TRBJ2-7, the V gene TRBV18, with no clear D. Germline CDR1 KGHSH, CDR2 LQKENI. The V end was cut by 3 bases, the J end by 4 bases, with 10 bases between. This CDR3 is built from 13 residues. The CDR3 DNA follows: TGTGCCAGCTCACCGGCTGGCAAATACGAGCAGTACGTC. Translation gives CASSPAGKYEQYV.

The V call is TRBV2, the J call TRBJ2-5, with D unresolved. CDR3 length: 13 residues. The ends were cut back, 1 base at V and 4 bases at J, with 7 bases in the middle. The germline CDR1 and CDR2 sequences are SNHLY and FYNNEI. The CDR3 nucleotides are TGTGCCAGCAGTGAAGGGAGCCTAGAGACCCAGTACTTC. Amino acid sequence: CASSEGSLETQYF.

The chain is built from TRBV28 and TRBJ1-4; weak D call: TRBD1 (5 bases). The CDR3 spans 16 residues. V was cut by 8 bases and J by 8 bases, with 24 bases left in between. Germline V gene lookup returns CDR1 MDHEN and CDR2 SYDVKM. The CDR3 here is CASAKEWGSLREKLFF. Written as DNA, the CDR3 is TGTGCCAGCGCCAAGGAGTGGGGCAGCCTAAGGGAAAAACTGTTTTTT.

This chain uses TRBV7-8 with TRBJ2-2; 7 nucleotides match TRBD1. Germline loops: CDR1 SGHVS, CDR2 FQNEAQ. The V segment lost 7 bases and the J segment 7 bases; nucleotides outside the gene matches: 9. CDR3 size: 14 residues. The DNA of the CDR3 is TGTGCCAGCAACCTACAGGGGCGGATCGGGGAGCTGTTTTTT. The encoded protein is CASNLQGRIGELFF.

On this clone: The sample has other DNA sequences that encode this CDR3 too. J is TRBJ1-1 and V is TRBV5-1, with 10 bases aligning to TRBD1. Germline CDR1 reads SGHRS; CDR2 reads YFSETQ. This CDR3 contains 14 residues. The trim removed 3 bases at V and 1 base at J, leaving 0 bases unmatched. The chain's CDR3 is CASSWDRGNTEAFF. The DNA of the CDR3 is TGCGCCAGCAGCTGGGACAGGGGGAACACTGAAGCTTTCTTT.

Only a few counts were recorded for this clone. This chain uses TRBV7-2 with TRBJ2-1; D remains ambiguous. Trimming took off 1 base at V and 3 bases at J, with 10 bases between the two ends. This CDR3 is 15 amino acids long. Germline CDR1 reads SGHTA; CDR2 reads FQGNSA. The CDR3 nucleotides read TGTGCCAGCAGCTTAGAAGCTGAAGTCTACAATGAGCAGTTCTTC. This gives the protein CASSLEAEVYNEQFF. The complete variable domain, with remaining parts taken from reference TRBV7-2 and TRBJ2-1, reads GAGVSQSPSNKVTEKGKDVELRCDPISGHTALYWYRQSLGQGLEFLIYFQGNSAPDKSGLPSDRFSAERTGGSVSTLTIQRTQQEDSAVYLCASSLEAEVYNEQFFGPGTRLTVL.

The chain carries TRBV24-1 and TRBJ2-2; D perhaps matches TRBD2 (5 bases). Germline CDR1 is KGHDR and CDR2 is SFDVKD. Between the trimmed V and J ends, which lost 4 bases and 6 bases, there was a span of 14 bases. This CDR3 region has 15 residues. CDR3 in DNA: TGTGCCACCAGTGACCCGGGATCCGCGGCCGGGGAGCTGTTTTTT. It translates to CATSDPGSAAGELFF.

This clone showed up just once. The chain has TRBV5-1 and TRBJ2-5, with D possibly TRBD2 on 5 matching bases. The CDR3 runs 12 residues. Looked up from germline, CDR1 is SGHRS and CDR2 is YFSETQ. The V end lost 4 bases, the J end lost 5 bases, and 9 bases lay between the germline ends. CDR3 coding DNA: TGCGCCAGCAGCCGGGAAAGGGAGACCCAGTACTTC. Protein sequence: CASSRERETQYF.

The V gene is TRBV19, the J gene TRBJ1-5; no firm D call. Germline-derived CDR1 and CDR2 are LNHDA and SQIVND (reference sequence). The length of the CDR3 is 13 residues. V shed 5 bases and J shed 10 bases, with 15 bases lying between them. The CDR3 loop is CASSAERSTPQHF. Here the CDR3 DNA reads TGTGCCAGTAGTGCCGAAAGGAGCACCCCCCAGCATTTT.

This sequence joins TRBV27 and TRBJ2-2; weak D call: TRBD2 (6 bases). Germline CDR1 is MNHEY and CDR2 is SMNVEV (reference sequence). This CDR3 region has 15 residues. Trimming left V 10 bases short and J 8 bases short, with 23 bases between. In DNA, the CDR3 is TGTGCCACCCTCCGGGGCGGGACGTTTGGTGGGGAGCTGTTTTTT. This translates into CATLRGGTFGGELFF.

V usage is TRBV3-1 (or the pseudogene TRBV3-2) and J usage is TRBJ1-1; no clear D gene. CDR3 length equals 13 residues. V gave up 8 bases and J gave up 6 bases, with 16 bases separating them. In germline, CDR1 is LGHDT, CDR2 YNNKEL (reference sequence). CDR3 coding DNA: TGTGCCAGCGGCCCGTGGGAGCCCGCTGAAGCTTTCTTT. Translation gives CASGPWEPAEAFF.

The gene calls are TRBV14 and TRBJ2-3; 7 positions match TRBD1. CDR1 and CDR2 from the germline V gene are SGHDN and FVKESK. With 0 bases clipped from V and 1 base from J, the junction kept 4 bases outside the gene matches. This CDR3 spans 16 amino acids. CDR3 loop: CASSQDLGQGTDTQYF. CDR3 coding DNA: TGTGCCAGCAGCCAAGATTTAGGACAGGGCACAGATACGCAGTATTTT.

This clone was observed once. The chain is built from TRBV6-1 and TRBJ1-2; TRBD1 might be the D (6 bases). CDR1 and CDR2 (germline): MNHNS, SASEGT. V gave up 0 bases and J gave up 1 base, with 12 bases separating them. The CDR3 has 16 residues. The CDR3 is CASSEATGGNNYGYTF. The CDR3, as DNA: TGTGCCAGCAGTGAAGCGACGGGGGGCAATAACTATGGCTACACCTTC.

V and J are TRBV29-1 and TRBJ1-1, with D possibly matching TRBD1 (6 bases). The CDR3 length is 13 residues. Germline assignment: CDR1 SQVTM and CDR2 ANQGSEA. The CDR3 DNA follows: TGCACCGTATCCTGGACAGTGAACACTGAAGCTTTCTTT. Translation gives CTVSWTVNTEAFF.

The rearrangement joins TRBV13 to TRBJ1-3; a possible D gene is TRBD1 (6 bases). This CDR3 has 14 residues. The germline V and J ends were trimmed by 5 bases and 8 bases, with 16 bases remaining between them. CDR1 is PRHDT and CDR2 is FYEKMQ in the germline V gene (reference sequence). CDR3 coding DNA: TGTGCCAGCAGCGAAAGACAGGCAAAATACACCATATATTTT. It encodes CASSERQAKYTIYF. Using reference TRBV13 and TRBJ1-3 for the parts outside the CDR3, the full variable domain is AAGVIQSPRHLIKEKRETATLKCYPIPRHDTVYWYQQGPGQDPQFLISFYEKMQSDKGSIPDRFSAQQFSDYHSELNMSSLELGDSALYFCASSERQAKYTIYFGEGSWLTVV.

This rearrangement joins TRBV19 to TRBJ2-4, with D perhaps TRBD2 (5 bases). Germline CDR1 and CDR2: LNHDA and SQIVND (reference sequence). Trimming shortened V by 9 bases and J by 3 bases, and 12 bases separated the two germline ends. The CDR3 extends over 13 amino acids. The CDR3 region has the DNA TGTGCCAGCCGGGAATGGGACAAAAACATTCAGTACTTC. This gives the protein CASREWDKNIQYF.

The chain combines TRBV19 with TRBJ1-6, with D maybe TRBD1 (5 bases). The ends were cut back, 3 bases at V and 14 bases at J, with 11 bases in the middle. Germline assignment: CDR1 LNHDA and CDR2 SQIVND (reference sequence). The CDR3 loop spans 12 amino acids. The CDR3 coding sequence is TGTGCCAGTAGTATGGGGGGACGTTCCCTCCACTTT. Protein sequence: CASSMGGRSLHF. Filled out from reference TRBV19 and TRBJ1-6, the complete variable domain reads DGGITQSPKYLFRKEGQNVTLSCEQNLNHDAMYWYRQDPGQGLRLIYYSQIVNDFQKGDIAEGYSVSREKKESFPLTVTSAQKNPTAFYLCASSMGGRSLHFGNGTRLTVT.

The chain couples TRBV18 to TRBJ2-7, with D possibly being TRBD2 (5 bases). Trimming shortened V by 3 bases and J by 6 bases, and 15 bases separated the two germline ends. Germline CDR1 is KGHSH and CDR2 is LQKENI. The CDR3 loop spans 14 amino acids. CDR3 sequence (DNA): TGTGCCAGCTCACCGCGGGCCCCCTATAGCGAGCAGTACGTC. Its protein product is CASSPRAPYSEQYV.

The chain couples TRBV28 to TRBJ2-1, with D hard to call. CDR1 and CDR2 (germline): MDHEN, SYDVKM. The germline V and J ends were trimmed by 4 bases and 4 bases, with 17 bases remaining between them. This CDR3 has 16 residues. CDR3 sequence (DNA): TGTGCCAGCAGTTGGTTTTCCGGGTCGCGATACAATGAGCAGTTCTTC. This encodes CASSWFSGSRYNEQFF. The full variable domain, its missing parts supplied by reference TRBV28 and TRBJ2-1, is DVKVTQSSRYLVKRTGEKVFLECVQDMDHENMFWYRQDPGLGLRLIYFSYDVKMKEKGDIPEGYSVSREKKERFSLILESASTNQTSMYLCASSWFSGSRYNEQFFGPGTRLTVL.

J is TRBJ1-6 and V is TRBV7-8, with 8 nucleotides matching TRBD1. This CDR3 is 17 amino acids long. Germline CDR1 is SGHVS and CDR2 is FQNEAQ. Trimming removed 6 bases from V and 7 bases from J; junction bases left unmatched: 14. CDR3 nucleotides: TGTGCCAGCAGAAAGGGGACAGGACGAGCTCGAAATTCACCCCTCCACTTT. Translating it yields CASRKGTGRARNSPLHF. Complete variable domain (other parts from reference TRBV7-8 and TRBJ1-6): GAGVSQSPRYKVAKRGQDVALRCDPISGHVSLFWYQQALGQGPEFLTYFQNEAQLDKSGLPSDRFFAERPEGSVSTLKIQRTQQEDSAVYLCASRKGTGRARNSPLHFGNGTRLTVT.

The chain is built from TRBV6-1 and TRBJ2-7; maybe TRBD1 (6 bases). V was cut by 3 bases and J by 4 bases, with 10 bases left in between. CDR1 is MNHNS, CDR2 SASEGT, per germline. The CDR3 has 13 residues. The CDR3 spells CASSEQGFYEQYF. The DNA for the CDR3 is TGTGCCAGCAGTGAGCAGGGGTTTTACGAGCAGTACTTC.